This is a list of T cell receptor beta chains from one sample in a study of OX40 agonist ivuxolimab in advanced cancers. Libraries were prepared by immunoSEQ multiplex PCR; TCRdb keeps only in-frame clonotypes and omits some of them. The sample comprises some 74,000 clones, 90% of which are singletons, and about 0.35% rests with the top ten. The sequencing used CD4+ or CD8+ T cells sorted from blood, collected in a trial of the OX40 agonist ivuxolimab. These receptor sequences come from an adult with an advanced solid tumor such as melanoma, head and neck, liver or kidney cancer. Each CDR3 is given with its conserved first and last residue. The D gene is left open where the match is weak. A row's size may be missing; if present it is once, few, many or a size class.

TRBV19	TRBD1	NA	TRBJ2-7	15	CASSVQGTGGREQYF	TGTGCCAGTAGTGTTCAGGGGACAGGGGGCCGCGAGCAGTACTTC
TRBV28	NA	NA	TRBJ1-1	10	CASRNTEAFF	TGTGCCAGCAGGAACACTGAAGCTTTCTTT
TRBV28	NA	NA	TRBJ1-2	14	CASSLSDSPYGYTF	TGTGCCAGCAGTTTATCTGACAGTCCCTATGGCTACACCTTC
TRBV19	TRBD1	once	TRBJ2-5	15	CASSMGTGGSETQYF	TGTGCCAGTAGTATGGGGACAGGGGGCTCGGAGACCCAGTACTTC
TRBV5-8	TRBD1	NA	TRBJ1-6	16	CASSLETGVYNSPLHF	TGTGCCAGCAGCCTAGAGACAGGGGTCTATAATTCACCCCTCCACTTT
TRBV7-9	NA	NA	TRBJ2-3	12	CASTPVADTQYF	TGTGCCAGCACCCCTGTGGCTGATACGCAGTATTTT
TRBV27	TRBD2	NA	TRBJ2-1	15	CASTGLAGVNNEQFF	TGTGCCAGCACCGGACTAGCGGGGGTGAACAATGAGCAGTTCTTC
TRBV10-1	NA	NA	TRBJ2-3	13	CASRMDSTDTQYF	TGCGCCAGCAGGATGGACAGCACAGATACGCAGTATTTT
TRBV5-6	NA	NA	TRBJ2-1	14	CASSPLRLANEQFF	TGTGCCAGCAGCCCCCTCCGCTTGGCCAATGAGCAGTTCTTC
TRBV5-6	NA	NA	TRBJ1-2	17	CASSTRQRQVANYGYTF	TGTGCCAGCAGCACGCGGCAGAGACAGGTGGCTAACTATGGCTACACCTTC
TRBV10-2	TRBD2	NA	TRBJ2-1	16	CASSPTATSGARGQFF	TGCGCCAGCAGTCCCACCGCCACTAGCGGGGCCCGGGGGCAGTTCTTC
TRBV30	NA	NA	TRBJ1-3	14	CAWSRGGGGNTIYF	TGTGCCTGGAGTAGAGGGGGAGGTGGAAACACCATATATTTT
TRBV7-2	NA	once	TRBJ1-5	13	CASSKGSNQPQHF	TGTGCCAGCAGCAAAGGAAGCAATCAGCCCCAGCATTTT
TRBV30	NA	NA	TRBJ2-3	13	CAWTQGVGDTQYF	TGTGCCTGGACCCAAGGGGTGGGAGATACGCAGTATTTT
TRBV6-6	TRBD1	NA	TRBJ1-2	13	CASIQTGAYGYTF	TGTGCCAGCATCCAGACAGGGGCCTATGGCTACACCTTC
TRBV7-9	TRBD1	NA	TRBJ1-1	14	CASSVGQGWTEAFF	TGTGCCAGCAGCGTGGGACAGGGGTGGACTGAAGCTTTCTTT
TRBV16	NA	once	TRBJ2-5	14	CASSQQGYQETQYF	TGTGCCAGCAGCCAACAGGGTTACCAAGAGACCCAGTACTTC
TRBV4-1	NA	NA	TRBJ1-1	15	CASSGAWQLNTEAFF	TGCGCCAGCAGCGGGGCGTGGCAGCTTAACACTGAAGCTTTCTTT
TRBV4-1	NA	NA	TRBJ1-2	16	CASSQVGLTEDYGYTF	TGCGCCAGCAGCCAAGTAGGTTTAACAGAGGACTATGGCTACACCTTC
TRBV6-4	TRBD2	NA	TRBJ2-3	17	CARKKAASGRATDTQYF	TGTGCCAGGAAGAAAGCAGCTAGCGGGAGGGCCACAGATACGCAGTATTTT
TRBV9	NA	NA	TRBJ1-6	20	CASSVGKAGAGRRNNSPLHF	TGTGCCAGCAGCGTAGGCAAGGCCGGAGCAGGCAGGCGGAATAATTCACCCCTCCACTTT
TRBV11-2	TRBD1	NA	TRBJ1-1	15	CASSSLTGGWTEAFF	TGTGCCAGCAGCTCACTCACAGGGGGCTGGACTGAAGCTTTCTTT
TRBV5-1	TRBD1	once	TRBJ2-5	14	CASSQTGGQETQYF	TGCGCCAGCAGCCAGACAGGGGGCCAAGAGACCCAGTACTTC
TRBV1	NA	NA	TRBJ2-3	11	CTSRRTHTQYF	TGCACCAGCAGGAGGACCCATACGCAGTATTTT
TRBV7-9	TRBD2	NA	TRBJ2-1	15	CASSFLAVQNNEQFF	TGTGCCAGCAGCTTTCTAGCGGTCCAAAACAATGAGCAGTTCTTC
TRBV11-3	TRBD1	NA	TRBJ1-3	16	CASSALTGLPGNTIYF	TGTGCCAGCAGCGCCTTGACAGGGCTCCCTGGAAACACCATATATTTT
TRBV7-2	TRBD1	NA	TRBJ1-1	13	CASSSDQGARAFF	TGTGCCAGCAGCTCCGACCAGGGGGCGAGGGCTTTCTTT
TRBV10-3	TRBD1	NA	TRBJ1-2	14	CAISGQGQNYGYTF	TGTGCCATCAGCGGACAGGGTCAGAACTATGGCTACACCTTC
TRBV11-2	NA	NA	TRBJ2-7	17	CASSLGGRWGSSYEQYF	TGTGCCAGCAGCTTAGGCGGTAGGTGGGGAAGCTCCTACGAGCAGTACTTC
TRBV28	NA	once	TRBJ2-1	14	CASSLWGAYNEQFF	TGTGCCAGCAGTTTATGGGGGGCCTACAATGAGCAGTTCTTC
TRBV27	TRBD1	NA	TRBJ1-5	16	CASSILGTGTDQPQHF	TGTGCCAGCAGTATTCTCGGGACAGGGACTGATCAGCCCCAGCATTTT
TRBV6-5	NA	NA	TRBJ2-2	15	CASSYSSARTGELFF	TGTGCCAGCAGTTACTCATCGGCTCGCACCGGGGAGCTGTTTTTT
TRBV27	TRBD1	NA	TRBJ1-1	15	CASSLSHRGLGEAFF	TGTGCCAGCAGTTTATCTCACAGGGGTTTGGGTGAAGCTTTCTTT
TRBV6-1	NA	once	TRBJ2-5	13	CASSENRVETQYF	TGTGCCAGCAGTGAAAATCGCGTAGAGACCCAGTACTTC
TRBV28	NA	NA	TRBJ2-1	13	CASSLIAYNEQFF	TGTGCCAGCAGTTTGATAGCATACAATGAGCAGTTCTTC
TRBV7-2	TRBD2	NA	TRBJ2-3	17	CASSLLLPSGIADTQYF	TGTGCCAGCAGCTTATTGCTCCCTAGCGGGATCGCAGATACGCAGTATTTT
TRBV28	TRBD2	NA	TRBJ2-3	15	CASSMTSGGLYTQYF	TGTGCCAGCAGTATGACTAGCGGGGGGTTGTATACGCAGTATTTT
TRBV7-9	NA	NA	TRBJ1-1	13	CASSIDSNTEAFF	TGTGCCAGCAGCATTGACAGTAACACTGAAGCTTTCTTT
TRBV28	NA	NA	TRBJ2-5	15	CASSFGSVDSETQYF	TGTGCCAGCAGTTTTGGCAGTGTTGATTCGGAGACCCAGTACTTC
TRBV14	NA	NA	TRBJ2-7	15	CASSQSGRGSYEQYF	TGTGCCAGCAGCCAATCCGGGCGGGGCTCCTACGAGCAGTACTTC
TRBV18	NA	NA	TRBJ1-5	14	CASSPAPSNQPQHF	TGTGCCAGCTCACCGGCTCCGAGCAATCAGCCCCAGCATTTT
TRBV11-1	TRBD1	NA	TRBJ1-6	15	CASSSNTGDNSPLHF	TGTGCCAGCAGCTCCAATACAGGGGATAATTCACCCCTCCACTTT
TRBV5-5	NA	NA	TRBJ2-2	14	CASSFSPPSGELFF	TGTGCCAGCAGCTTCTCCCCCCCAAGCGGGGAGCTGTTTTTT
TRBV10-3	TRBD1	NA	TRBJ1-1	16	CAISESRTGMNTEAFF	TGTGCCATCAGTGAGTCGCGGACAGGGATGAACACTGAAGCTTTCTTT
TRBV19	NA	NA	TRBJ1-2	14	CASSIPSVPYGYTF	TGTGCCAGTAGTATTCCGTCAGTACCCTATGGCTACACCTTC
TRBV2	NA	NA	TRBJ2-3	15	CASNMEGGSTDTQYF	TGTGCCAGCAATATGGAAGGGGGTTCCACAGATACGCAGTATTTT
TRBV6-6	NA	NA	TRBJ1-3	15	CASSTGTLSGNTIYF	TGTGCCAGCAGCACCGGGACACTCTCTGGAAACACCATATATTTT
TRBV5-1	TRBD2	NA	TRBJ2-1	16	CASSVSGVSSYNEQFF	TGCGCCAGCAGCGTGAGCGGGGTCAGTTCCTACAATGAGCAGTTCTTC